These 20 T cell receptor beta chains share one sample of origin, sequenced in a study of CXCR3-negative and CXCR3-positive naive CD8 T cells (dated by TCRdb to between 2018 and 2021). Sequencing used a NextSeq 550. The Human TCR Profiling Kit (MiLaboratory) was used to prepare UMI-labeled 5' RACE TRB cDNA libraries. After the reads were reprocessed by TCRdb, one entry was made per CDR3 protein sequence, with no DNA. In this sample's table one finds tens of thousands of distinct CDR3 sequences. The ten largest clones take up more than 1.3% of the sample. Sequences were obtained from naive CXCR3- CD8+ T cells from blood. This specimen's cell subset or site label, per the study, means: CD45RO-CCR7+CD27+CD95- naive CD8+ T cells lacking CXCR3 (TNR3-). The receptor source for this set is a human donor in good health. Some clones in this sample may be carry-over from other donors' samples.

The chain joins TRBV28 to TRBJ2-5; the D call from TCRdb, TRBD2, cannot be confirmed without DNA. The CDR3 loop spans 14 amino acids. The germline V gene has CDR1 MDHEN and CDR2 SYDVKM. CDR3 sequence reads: CASSSGEGGETQYF.

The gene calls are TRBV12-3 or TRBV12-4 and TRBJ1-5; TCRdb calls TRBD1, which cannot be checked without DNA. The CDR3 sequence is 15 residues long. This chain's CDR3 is CASSPKQGSNQPQHF.

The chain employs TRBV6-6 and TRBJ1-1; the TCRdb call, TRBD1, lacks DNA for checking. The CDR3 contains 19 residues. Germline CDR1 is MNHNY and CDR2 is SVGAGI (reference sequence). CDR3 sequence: CASSHEGGQGLQGSFEAFF.

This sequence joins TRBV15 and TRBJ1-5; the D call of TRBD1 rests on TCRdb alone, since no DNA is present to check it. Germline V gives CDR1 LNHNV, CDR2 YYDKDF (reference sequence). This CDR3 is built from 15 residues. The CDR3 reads CATSRDKGARQPQHF.

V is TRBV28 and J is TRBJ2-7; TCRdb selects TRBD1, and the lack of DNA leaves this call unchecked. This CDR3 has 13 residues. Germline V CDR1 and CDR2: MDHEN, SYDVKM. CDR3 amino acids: CASSFAQSYEQYF.

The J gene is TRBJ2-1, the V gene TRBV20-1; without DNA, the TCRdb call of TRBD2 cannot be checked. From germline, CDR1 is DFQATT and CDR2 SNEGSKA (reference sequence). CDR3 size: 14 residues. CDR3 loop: CSASTSGLYNEQFF.

CDR3 protein: CAWSSGNTGTEQFF. The J gene is TRBJ2-1, the V gene TRBV30; the D call from TCRdb, TRBD1, cannot be confirmed without DNA. This CDR3 is 14 amino acids long. Germline V CDR1 and CDR2: GTSNPN, SVGIG (reference sequence).

CDR3 amino acids: CASSPYRTDSSEQYF. This chain uses TRBV6-2 or TRBV6-3 with TRBJ2-7; TCRdb picks TRBD2, but there is no DNA to check that call. Per germline, CDR1 MNHEY and CDR2 SVGEGT. The CDR3 spans 15 residues.

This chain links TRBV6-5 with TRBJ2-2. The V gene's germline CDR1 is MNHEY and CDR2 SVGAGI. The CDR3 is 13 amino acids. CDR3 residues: CASSSERPGELFF.

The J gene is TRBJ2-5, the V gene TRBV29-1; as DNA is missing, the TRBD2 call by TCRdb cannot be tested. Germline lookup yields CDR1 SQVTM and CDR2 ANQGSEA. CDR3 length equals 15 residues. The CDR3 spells CSATGGQEDQETQYF.

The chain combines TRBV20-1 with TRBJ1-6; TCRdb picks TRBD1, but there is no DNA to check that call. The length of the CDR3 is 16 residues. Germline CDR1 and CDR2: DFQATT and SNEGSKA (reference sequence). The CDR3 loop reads CSARDLAPGDNSPLHF.

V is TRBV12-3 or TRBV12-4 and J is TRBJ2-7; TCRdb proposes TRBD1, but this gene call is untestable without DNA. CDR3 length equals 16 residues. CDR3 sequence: CASSFSSGRKRGEQYF.

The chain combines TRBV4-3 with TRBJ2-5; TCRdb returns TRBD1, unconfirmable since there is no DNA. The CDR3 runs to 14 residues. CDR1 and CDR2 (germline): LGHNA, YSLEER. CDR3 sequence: CASTKKLGGETQYF.

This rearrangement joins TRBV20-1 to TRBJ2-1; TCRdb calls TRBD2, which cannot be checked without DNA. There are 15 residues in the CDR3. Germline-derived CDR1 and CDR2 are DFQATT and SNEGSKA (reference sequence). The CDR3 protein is CSARARRGEYNEQFF.

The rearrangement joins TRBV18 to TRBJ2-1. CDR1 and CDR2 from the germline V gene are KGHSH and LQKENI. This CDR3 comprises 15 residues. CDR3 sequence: CASSPIPKVEDEQFF.

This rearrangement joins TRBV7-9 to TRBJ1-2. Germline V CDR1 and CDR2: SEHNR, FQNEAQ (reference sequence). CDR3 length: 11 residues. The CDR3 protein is CASSNEGGYTF.

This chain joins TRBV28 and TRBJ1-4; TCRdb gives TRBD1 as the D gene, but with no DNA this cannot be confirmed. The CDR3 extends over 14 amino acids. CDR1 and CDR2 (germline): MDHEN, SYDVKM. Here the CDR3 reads CASSSWTGREKLFF.

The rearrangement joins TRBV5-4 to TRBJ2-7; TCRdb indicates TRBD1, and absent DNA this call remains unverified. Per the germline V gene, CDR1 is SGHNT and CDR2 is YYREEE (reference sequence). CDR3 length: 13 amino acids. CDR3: CASSPPSGYEQYF. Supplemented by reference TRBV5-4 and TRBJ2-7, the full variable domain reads ETGVTQSPTHLIKTRGQQVTLRCSSQSGHNTVSWYQQALGQGPQFIFQYYREEENGRGNFPPRFSGLQFPNYSSELNVNALELDDSALYLCASSPPSGYEQYFGPGTRLTVT.

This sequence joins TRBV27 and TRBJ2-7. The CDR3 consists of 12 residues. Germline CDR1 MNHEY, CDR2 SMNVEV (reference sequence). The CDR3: CASSSAGDEQYF.

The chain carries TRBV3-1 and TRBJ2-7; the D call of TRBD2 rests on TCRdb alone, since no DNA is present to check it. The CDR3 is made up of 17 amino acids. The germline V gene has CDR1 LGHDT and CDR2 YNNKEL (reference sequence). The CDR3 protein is CASSQDRMASSSYEQYF.